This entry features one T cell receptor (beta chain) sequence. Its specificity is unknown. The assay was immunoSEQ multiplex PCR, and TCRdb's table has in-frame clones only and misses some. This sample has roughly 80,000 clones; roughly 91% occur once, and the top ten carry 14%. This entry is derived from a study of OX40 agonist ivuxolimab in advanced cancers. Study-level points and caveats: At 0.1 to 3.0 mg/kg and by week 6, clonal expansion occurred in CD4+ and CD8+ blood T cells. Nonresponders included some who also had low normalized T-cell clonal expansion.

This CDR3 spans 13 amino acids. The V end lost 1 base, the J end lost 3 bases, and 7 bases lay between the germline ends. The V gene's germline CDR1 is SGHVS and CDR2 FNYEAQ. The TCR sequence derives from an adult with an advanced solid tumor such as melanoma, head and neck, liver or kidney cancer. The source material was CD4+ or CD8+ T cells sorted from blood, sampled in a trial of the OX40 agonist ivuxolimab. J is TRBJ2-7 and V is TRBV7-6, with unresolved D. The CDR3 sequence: CASSLGQNYEQYF. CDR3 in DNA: TGTGCCAGCAGCTTAGGGCAGAACTACGAGCAGTACTTC.